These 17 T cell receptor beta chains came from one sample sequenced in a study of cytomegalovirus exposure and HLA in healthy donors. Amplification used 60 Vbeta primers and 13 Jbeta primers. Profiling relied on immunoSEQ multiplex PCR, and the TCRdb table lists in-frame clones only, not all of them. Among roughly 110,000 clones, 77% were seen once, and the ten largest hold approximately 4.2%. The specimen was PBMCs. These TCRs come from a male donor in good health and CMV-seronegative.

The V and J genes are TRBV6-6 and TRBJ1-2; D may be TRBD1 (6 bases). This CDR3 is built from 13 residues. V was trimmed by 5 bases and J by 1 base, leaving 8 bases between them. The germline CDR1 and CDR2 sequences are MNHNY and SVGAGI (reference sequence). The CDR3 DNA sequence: TGTGCCAGCAGTGACAGGAATAACTATGGCTACACCTTC. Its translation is CASSDRNNYGYTF.

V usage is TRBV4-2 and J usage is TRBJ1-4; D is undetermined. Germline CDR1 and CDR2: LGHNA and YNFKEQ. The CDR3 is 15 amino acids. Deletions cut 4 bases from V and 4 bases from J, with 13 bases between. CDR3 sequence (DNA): TGTGCCAGCAGCCGACAATTTAGCGGTAATGAAAAACTGTTTTTT. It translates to CASSRQFSGNEKLFF.

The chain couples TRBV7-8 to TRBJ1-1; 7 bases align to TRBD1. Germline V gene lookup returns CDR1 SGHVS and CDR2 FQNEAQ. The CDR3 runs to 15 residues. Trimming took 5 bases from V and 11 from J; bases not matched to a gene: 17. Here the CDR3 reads CASSPETGIVPWAFF. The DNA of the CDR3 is TGTGCCAGCAGCCCAGAGACAGGGATTGTTCCCTGGGCTTTCTTT.

The CDR3, as DNA: TGCGCCAGCAGCTTTGCTAGCTCGACTATGGAGGAGCAGTTCTTC. It specifies CASSFASSTMEEQFF. This chain links TRBV5-1 with TRBJ2-1, with D possibly TRBD2 on 5 matching bases. Trimming left V 2 bases short and J 10 bases short, with 19 bases between. The CDR3 contains 15 residues. Germline V gene sequence: CDR1 SGHRS, CDR2 YFSETQ.

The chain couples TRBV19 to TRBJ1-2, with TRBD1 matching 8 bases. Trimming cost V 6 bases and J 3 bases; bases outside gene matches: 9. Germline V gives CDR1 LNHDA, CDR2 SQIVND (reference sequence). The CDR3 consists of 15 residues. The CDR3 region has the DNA TGTGCCAGTAGCCGAAGGTTGACAGGGGACTATGGCTACACCTTC. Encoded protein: CASSRRLTGDYGYTF. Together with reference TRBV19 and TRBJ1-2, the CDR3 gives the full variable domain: DGGITQSPKYLFRKEGQNVTLSCEQNLNHDAMYWYRQDPGQGLRLIYYSQIVNDFQKGDIAEGYSVSREKKESFPLTVTSAQKNPTAFYLCASSRRLTGDYGYTFGSGTRLTVV.

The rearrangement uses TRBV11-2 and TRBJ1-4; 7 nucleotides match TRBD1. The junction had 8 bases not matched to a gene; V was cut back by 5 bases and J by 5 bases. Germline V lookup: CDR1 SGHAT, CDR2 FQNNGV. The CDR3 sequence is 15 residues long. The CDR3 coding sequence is TGTGCCAGCAGCAACTCAGGGGGTGACAATGAAAAACTGTTTTTT. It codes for CASSNSGGDNEKLFF.

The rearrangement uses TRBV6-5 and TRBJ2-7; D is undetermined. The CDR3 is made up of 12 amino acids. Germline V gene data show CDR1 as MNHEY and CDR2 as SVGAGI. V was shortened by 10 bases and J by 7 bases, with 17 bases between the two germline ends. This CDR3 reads CATIVSAQEQYF. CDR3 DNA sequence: TGTGCCACCATTGTCAGTGCACAGGAGCAGTACTTC.

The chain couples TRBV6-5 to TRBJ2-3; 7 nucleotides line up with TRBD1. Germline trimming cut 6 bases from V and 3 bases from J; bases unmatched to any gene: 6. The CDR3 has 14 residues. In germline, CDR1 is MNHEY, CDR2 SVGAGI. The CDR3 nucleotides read TGTGCCAGCAGACGGACAGGCGGAACAGATACGCAGTATTTT. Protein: CASRRTGGTDTQYF.

The CDR3 DNA reads TGCAGCGTTAGACAGGGGGATAGCACTGAAGCTTTCTTT. It encodes CSVRQGDSTEAFF. The gene calls are TRBV29-1 and TRBJ1-1; the match to TRBD1 covers 9 bases. Trimming removed 5 bases from V and 4 bases from J; junction bases left unmatched: 5. The CDR3 is made up of 13 amino acids. Germline V gene sequence: CDR1 SQVTM, CDR2 ANQGSEA.

The CDR3 loop reads CASSPGGLAGDNEQYF. The CDR3 nucleotides read TGTGCCAGCAGCCCCGGGGGACTAGCGGGAGACAACGAGCAGTACTTC. The chain couples TRBV5-4 to TRBJ2-7; 14 nucleotides line up with TRBD2. CDR1 is SGHNT and CDR2 is YYREEE in the germline V gene (reference sequence). Unmatched junction bases numbered 8, after V lost 4 bases and J lost 5 bases. The CDR3 is 16 residues long.

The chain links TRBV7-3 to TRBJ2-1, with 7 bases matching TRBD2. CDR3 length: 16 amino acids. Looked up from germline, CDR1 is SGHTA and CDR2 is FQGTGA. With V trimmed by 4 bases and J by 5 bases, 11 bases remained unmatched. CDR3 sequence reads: CASSSVGLGGNNEQFF. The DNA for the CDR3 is TGTGCCAGCAGCTCCGTGGGTTTGGGAGGGAACAATGAGCAGTTCTTC.

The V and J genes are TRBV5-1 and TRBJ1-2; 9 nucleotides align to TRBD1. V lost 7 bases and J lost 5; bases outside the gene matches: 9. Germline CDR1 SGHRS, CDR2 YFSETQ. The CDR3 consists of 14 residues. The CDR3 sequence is CASGQGQGWYGYTF. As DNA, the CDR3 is TGCGCCAGCGGCCAAGGACAGGGGTGGTATGGCTACACCTTC.

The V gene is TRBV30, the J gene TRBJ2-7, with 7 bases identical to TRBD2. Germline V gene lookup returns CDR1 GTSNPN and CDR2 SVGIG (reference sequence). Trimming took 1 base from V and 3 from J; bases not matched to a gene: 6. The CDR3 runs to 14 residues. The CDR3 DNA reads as TGTGCCTGGAGTGCTGGGGGGGTATACTACGAGCAGTACTTC. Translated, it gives CAWSAGGVYYEQYF.

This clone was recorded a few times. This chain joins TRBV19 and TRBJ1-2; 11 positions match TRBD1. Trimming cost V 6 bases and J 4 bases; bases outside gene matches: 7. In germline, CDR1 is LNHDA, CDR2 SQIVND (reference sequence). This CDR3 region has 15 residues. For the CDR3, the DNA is TGTGCCAGTAGCCTCTCCGGGACAGGGGGCTATGGCTACACCTTC. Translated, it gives CASSLSGTGGYGYTF.

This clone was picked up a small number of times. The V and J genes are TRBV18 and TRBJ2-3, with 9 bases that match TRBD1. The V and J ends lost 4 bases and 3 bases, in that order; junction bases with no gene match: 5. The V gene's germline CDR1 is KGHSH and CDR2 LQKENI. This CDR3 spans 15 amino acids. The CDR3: CASSQGTGKTDTQYF. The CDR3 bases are TGTGCCAGCTCACAAGGGACAGGGAAGACAGATACGCAGTATTTT.

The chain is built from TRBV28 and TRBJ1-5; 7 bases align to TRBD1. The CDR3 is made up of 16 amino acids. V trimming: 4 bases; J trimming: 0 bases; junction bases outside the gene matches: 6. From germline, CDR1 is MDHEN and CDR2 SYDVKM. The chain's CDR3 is CASSSLDRDSNQPQHF. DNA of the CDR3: TGTGCCAGCAGTTCCCTCGACAGGGATAGCAATCAGCCCCAGCATTTT. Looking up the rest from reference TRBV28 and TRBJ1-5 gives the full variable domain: DVKVTQSSRYLVKRTGEKVFLECVQDMDHENMFWYRQDPGLGLRLIYFSYDVKMKEKGDIPEGYSVSREKKERFSLILESASTNQTSMYLCASSSLDRDSNQPQHFGDGTRLSIL.

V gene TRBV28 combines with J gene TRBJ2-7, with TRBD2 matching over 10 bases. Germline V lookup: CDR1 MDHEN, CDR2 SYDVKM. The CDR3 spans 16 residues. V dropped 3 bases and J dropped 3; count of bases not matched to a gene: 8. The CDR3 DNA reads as TGTGCCAGCAGTTTTCAGACTAGCGGGCCAAACTACGAGCAGTACTTC. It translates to CASSFQTSGPNYEQYF.